The TCR beta chain under discussion was sequenced for a study of OX40 agonist ivuxolimab in advanced cancers. Germline V gene lookup returns CDR1 MNHNS and CDR2 SASEGT. The CDR3 has 14 residues. V dropped 5 bases and J dropped 5; count of bases not matched to a gene: 6. The assay was immunoSEQ multiplex PCR, and TCRdb's table has in-frame clones only and misses some. Among roughly 35,000 clones, about four fifths were seen once, and the ten largest hold roughly 2%. In regard to this clone: What it recognizes is unknown.

Study outcomes and limitations: Low levels of normalized T-cell clonal expansion also appeared in some nonresponders. Relative to CD4+ cells, CD8+ T cells on average had more expanded clones. The study observed clonal expansion of CD4+ and CD8+ blood T cells by week 6 at 0.1 to 3.0 mg/kg.

Here the sequenced sample was CD4+ or CD8+ T cells sorted from blood, taken in a trial of the OX40 agonist ivuxolimab. The sequence was collected from an adult with an advanced solid tumor such as melanoma, head and neck, liver or kidney cancer. The chain joins TRBV6-1 to TRBJ2-1; 7 bases are a match to TRBD1. The CDR3 is CASSITGTDNEQFF. Written as DNA, the CDR3 is TGTGCCAGCAGTATTACCGGGACAGACAATGAGCAGTTCTTC.